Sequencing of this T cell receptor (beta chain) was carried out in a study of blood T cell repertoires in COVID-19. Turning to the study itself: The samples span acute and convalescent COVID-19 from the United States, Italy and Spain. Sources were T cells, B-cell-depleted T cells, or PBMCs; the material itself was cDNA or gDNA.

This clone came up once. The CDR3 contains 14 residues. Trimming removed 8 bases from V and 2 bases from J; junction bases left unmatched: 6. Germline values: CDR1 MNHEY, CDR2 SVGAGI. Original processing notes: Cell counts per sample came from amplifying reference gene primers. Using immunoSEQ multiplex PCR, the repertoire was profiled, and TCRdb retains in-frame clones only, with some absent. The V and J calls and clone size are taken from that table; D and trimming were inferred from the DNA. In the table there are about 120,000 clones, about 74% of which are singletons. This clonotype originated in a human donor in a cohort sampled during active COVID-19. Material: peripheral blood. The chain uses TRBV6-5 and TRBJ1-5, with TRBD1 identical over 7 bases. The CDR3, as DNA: TGTGCCAGCTCACCCGACAGGGGCAATCAGCCCCAGCATTTT. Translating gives CASSPDRGNQPQHF.